The entry that follows covers one T cell receptor (beta chain) sequence. Its antigen target is currently unknown. Base qualities are not provided; no much larger clone lies one nucleotide away. The data belong to a study of post-analysis software for immune sequencing data (dated by TCRdb to 2014 to 2015). In the study overall: Relapsing-remitting, secondary progressive and progressive-relapsing multiple sclerosis were recorded as disease courses, and subtype annotation was lacking for some patients. The patient repertoires were set against under 13 previously published healthy control repertoires from donors whose ages ranged from roughly 6 to 25 years. A subset of samples was prepared in parallel using single-end sample barcoding, then pooled and co-amplified after Illumina adapter ligation. The paper as a whole reports these results and caveats: Significantly lower normalized Chao1 diversity was found in multiple sclerosis patients than in controls, suggesting substantial peripheral T-cell clonal expansion. The control group was slightly older than the multiple sclerosis patient group. Direct clustering with F measure revealed strong co-clustering of samples prepared in the same batch, which led to a batch-effect correction. Significantly higher frequencies in patients than in controls were found for roughly 5 TRBV segments, including TRBV5-6, TRBV5-1 and TRBV20-1.

From the cysteine through the phenylalanine, the CDR3 covers 12 amino acids. Only CDR3 DNA is held: 36 bases, read in frame from base 1. The CDR1 and CDR2 encoded by the germline V gene are SNHLY and FYNNEI. Unmatched junction bases come to 6, with V trimmed by 6 bases and J by 8 bases. TCR beta repertoires were profiled from peripheral blood of 10 to 15 young patients with multiple sclerosis to demonstrate the VDJtools post-analysis software. The patients with multiple sclerosis were children and adolescents between roughly 6 and 17 years of age. Libraries came from PCR. Sequencing was carried out with an Illumina HiSeq 2500. To reduce PCR and sequencing biases, unique molecular identifiers were incorporated into the TCR beta cDNA libraries. Per 1 to 10 million input T cells, roughly 0.5 million cDNA molecules were obtained, such that each molecule approximated one T cell. The patient libraries were prepared and sequenced using the same protocol as the earlier healthy control dataset. Within a given batch, samples were prepared together, multiplexed and sequenced on the same HiSeq lane. The authors' pipeline ran thus. Raw barcoded reads were processed with MIGEC, discarding single-read molecular identifier groups before consensus assembly and CDR3 extraction. Clonotype tables were post-analysed with VDJtools, and diversity was normalized by down-sampling all datasets to the smallest sample size. To correct batch-related cross-sample contamination, repertoire overlap clustering matched CDR3 amino acid sequences but not nucleotide sequences. The public sequencing data were trimmed at Q25 with fastp and processed into clonotypes with MiXCR by TCRdb, which kept only in-frame beta chains. A single entry per CDR3 protein holds the most common genes and DNA from its merged rows. What appears here as the V and J calls and clone size reflects TCRdb's work, not the paper's. The sample table records 150,000 to 200,000 distinct CDR3 sequences; approximately 30% of these occur just once. The ten largest account for about 1.6% of the sample.

The clonotype comes from a girl between 5 and 17 years old with multiple sclerosis. The sequenced material came from blood. The receptor chain draws on TRBV2 and TRBJ1-1; the junction holds 7 bases that match TRBD1. CDR3 region: CASRGTEPEAFF. The DNA sequence is TGTGCCAGCAGGGGGACAGAACCCGAAGCTTTCTTT.